This T cell receptor (beta chain) was recovered during a study of blood T cell repertoires in COVID-19. Study as a whole: Collection of acute and convalescent COVID-19 samples took place in the United States, Italy and Spain. T cells, B-cell-depleted T cells, or PBMCs supplied cDNA or gDNA.

Per germline, CDR1 SGHTA and CDR2 FQGNSA. The ends were cut back, 5 bases at V and 7 bases at J, with 12 bases in the middle. The CDR3 covers 13 residues. Method: immunoSEQ multiplex PCR; TCRdb's copy keeps in-frame clones and lacks some. The repertoire holds approximately 440,000 clones, with about 91% as singletons. Patients at the Seattle site were enrolled during active infection and followed longitudinally. The receptor's source is a woman aged 45-65 years with COVID-19, enrolled during active disease. The sequencing input was peripheral blood. This chain links TRBV7-2 with TRBJ1-5, with D unresolved. The CDR3 nucleotides are TGTGCCAGCAGCACAACCTTCAGGCAGCCCCAGCATTTT. This sequence encodes CASSTTFRQPQHF.